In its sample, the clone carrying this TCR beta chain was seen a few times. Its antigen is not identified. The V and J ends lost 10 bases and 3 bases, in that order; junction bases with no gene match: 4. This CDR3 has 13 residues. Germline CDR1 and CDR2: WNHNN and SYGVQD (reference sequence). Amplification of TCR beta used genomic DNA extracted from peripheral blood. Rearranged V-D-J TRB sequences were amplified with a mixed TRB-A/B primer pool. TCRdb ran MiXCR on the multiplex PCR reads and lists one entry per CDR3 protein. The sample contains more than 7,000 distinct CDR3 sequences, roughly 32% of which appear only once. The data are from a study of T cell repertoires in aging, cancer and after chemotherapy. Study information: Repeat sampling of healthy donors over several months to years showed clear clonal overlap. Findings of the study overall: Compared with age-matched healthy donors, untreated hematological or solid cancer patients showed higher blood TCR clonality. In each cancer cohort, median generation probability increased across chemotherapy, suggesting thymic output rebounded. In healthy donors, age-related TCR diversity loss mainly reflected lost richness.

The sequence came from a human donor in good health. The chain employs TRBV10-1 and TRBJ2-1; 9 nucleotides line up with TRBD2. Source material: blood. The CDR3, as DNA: TGCGCCAACAGCGGGAGGAACTACAATGAGCAGTTCTTC. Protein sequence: CANSGRNYNEQFF.